This T cell receptor beta chain was sequenced in a study of OX40 agonist ivuxolimab in advanced cancers. Turning to the overall study: The costimulatory receptor OX40 (CD134) was targeted by ivuxolimab, a fully human IgG2 agonistic monoclonal antibody. In the dose-escalation cohort, 75% to 90% of patients were male, and the mean age was 60 years with a range of roughly 23 to 79. Partial responses occurred in three dose-escalation patients, of whom one had hepatocellular carcinoma and two had cutaneous melanoma. Among the roughly 50 dose-escalation patients, roughly 20 had hepatocellular carcinoma, roughly 15 melanoma, 9 renal cell carcinoma and 9 head and neck cancer. Patients were allowed to have had prior anti-PD-1, anti-PD-L1 or anti-CTLA-4 therapy, and 30% to 50% of the dose-escalation patients had previously received checkpoint inhibitors. The monotherapy dose-escalation portion (N ≈ 52 patients) of the phase I ivuxolimab trial is reported in the paper. Intravenous ivuxolimab was administered to patients every 2 weeks at six dose levels: 0.01, 0.1, 0.3, 1.5, 3 and 10 mg/kg. The point of sequencing TCRbeta in the periphery was to test whether ivuxolimab changed TCR sequence diversity and drove clonal T-cell expansion. Summary of the overall study and its limitations: At doses from 0.1 to 3.0 mg/kg, clonal expansion was seen in both CD4+ and CD8+ blood T cells between baseline and week 6. After ivuxolimab, more expanded clones were found on average in CD8+ T cells than in CD4+ T cells. Low levels of normalized T-cell clonal expansion were also seen in some patients who did not respond. In the 0.1-3.0 mg/kg groups, partial responders had among the lowest normalized peripheral clonal expansion, particularly in CD8+ T cells. Which antigens the clonally expanded peripheral T cells were specific for was not determined.

Looking up the germline V gene yields CDR1 MDHEN and CDR2 SYDVKM. V loses 1 base of germline sequence and J loses 0 bases, and the interval between the two ends is 10 bases. The CDR3 measures 16 amino acids from cysteine to phenylalanine. The entry retains the CDR3 DNA only, 48 bases that are in frame from base 1. Patients with a history of autoimmune disease or receiving systemic immunosuppression were excluded from the trial. In every dose cohort, peripheral blood was drawn for TCR sequencing at baseline, cycle 4 day 1, and cycle 7 day 1. Samples were obtained from an open-label, multicenter, first-in-human phase I dose-escalation trial of ivuxolimab. Adults with locally advanced or metastatic melanoma, renal cell, hepatocellular, or head and neck squamous cell carcinoma were enrolled in the trial. Before TCR sequencing, CD4+ T cells and CD8+ T cells were sorted from peripheral blood as separate populations.

For sequencing of the TCRbeta CDR3 region, genomic DNA was extracted from the sorted cells. TCRbeta CDR3 regions were sequenced using the immunoSEQ Assay. TCRdb obtained this table from immuneACCESS and retained in-frame rearrangements with V and J assigned. These tables miss some clones; where compared with another copy, unresolved V genes account for less than half of the shortfall, and the remainder is unexplained. This sample lists around 20,000 clones; about 82% were detected once. Roughly a quarter of the sample is taken by the ten largest. This clone was counted a single time. What antigen it recognizes has not been identified. No base quality information exists; no much larger clone differs at one position.

This specimen consisted of CD4+ or CD8+ T cells sorted from blood, obtained in a trial of the OX40 agonist ivuxolimab. The rearranged segments are TRBV28 and TRBJ2-1; the D gene is perhaps TRBD2, from 6 matching bases. The TCR comes from an adult with an advanced solid tumor such as melanoma, head and neck, liver or kidney cancer. The CDR3 amino acid sequence is: CASSLSPGSSYNEQFF. Here is the DNA: TGTGCCAGCAGTTTATCCCCCGGGAGCTCCTACAATGAGCAGTTCTTC.